A selection of T cell receptor beta chains follows, all from one sample in a study of blood T cell repertoires in COVID-19. The protocol was immunoSEQ multiplex PCR, while the TCRdb copy is restricted to in-frame clones and leaves out a portion. The sample lists about 180,000 clones; roughly 88% were seen once. Sequencing was done on a sample of peripheral blood. These receptors all come from a man aged 60 to 69 with acute or convalescent COVID-19. The CDR3 runs from the conserved cysteine through the conserved F or W. The D gene is left open where the match is weak. The size of a clone is reported for some rows only, either as once, few or many, or as a class for expanded clones.

j_call v_call d_call clone_size cdr3_nt cdr3_aa
TRBJ2-3 TRBV28 - - TGTGCCAGCATGACTAGCACAGATACGCAGTATTTT CASMTSTDTQYF
TRBJ2-7 TRBV5-4 - - TGTGCCAGCAGCTTGGGAGGAGGAAGCTCCTACGAGCAGTACTTC CASSLGGGSSYEQYF
TRBJ2-1 TRBV7-2 TRBD2 - TGTGCCAGCAGCTTTGATATAGCGGGAGGTCGGCGAAATGAGCAGTTCTTC CASSFDIAGGRRNEQFF
TRBJ1-5 TRBV28 - - TGTGCCAGCAGTTTTCGGGGTCCATATAGCAATCAGCCCCAGCATTTT CASSFRGPYSNQPQHF
TRBJ2-7 TRBV19 TRBD2 - TGTGCCAGTAGTCAGAGGGAGGGATACGAGCAGTACTTC CASSQREGYEQYF
TRBJ2-7 TRBV9 TRBD2 - TGTGCCAGCAGCGTAGGGACTAGCGCTAACACCTACGAGCAGTACTTC CASSVGTSANTYEQYF
TRBJ2-3 TRBV5-4 TRBD2 - TGTGCCAGCAGCCCTACTGGCGGGAGGTTGGGCACAGATACGCAGTATTTT CASSPTGGRLGTDTQYF
TRBJ2-3 TRBV2 - - TGTGCCAGCACCTGGAGGGTCCCAGATACGCAGTATTTT CASTWRVPDTQYF
TRBJ2-6 TRBV7-2 - - TGTGCCAGCAGCTTAGCGGGGAGCTCTGGGGCCAACGTCCTGACTTTC CASSLAGSSGANVLTF
TRBJ2-2 TRBV7-3 TRBD1 - TGTGCCAGCAGCATCAGGGGGACCGGGGAGCTGTTTTTT CASSIRGTGELFF
TRBJ2-5 TRBV19 - few TGTGCCAGTACTCCCTACGGAGGGCAAGAGACCCAGTACTTC CASTPYGGQETQYF
TRBJ2-1 TRBV5-4 TRBD2 - TGTGCCAGCAGCGGGACCGTGGCGGGAGTCAATGAGCAGTTCTTC CASSGTVAGVNEQFF
TRBJ2-3 TRBV4-1 - once TGCGCCAGCAGCCAAAGGGGTACGGATACCACAGATACGCAGTATTTT CASSQRGTDTTDTQYF
TRBJ1-4 TRBV14 TRBD1 - TGTGCCAGCACCAGGACAGGATGGTTTGGACTGTTTTTT CASTRTGWFGLFF
TRBJ2-7 TRBV28 TRBD1 - TGTGCCAGCAGTTACCCGGGACAGGGGCGGTACGAGCAGTACTTC CASSYPGQGRYEQYF
TRBJ2-7 TRBV19 - - TGTGCCAGTAGTATTAACGGGTACGAGCAGTACTTC CASSINGYEQYF
TRBJ1-5 TRBV19 - few TGTGCCAGTAGTATTGCCGGTCAGCCCCAGCATTTT CASSIAGQPQHF
TRBJ2-5 TRBV9 - - TGTGCCAGCAGCACCACGACTAGTCCCCAGTACTTC CASSTTTSPQYF
TRBJ2-7 TRBV5-1 - - TGCGCCAGCAGCTTACGCCCGGGGAGCTCCTACGAGCAGTACTTC CASSLRPGSSYEQYF
TRBJ2-5 TRBV29-1 TRBD1 once TGCAGCGTTGAAGATCTCGAGACAGGGGTCCTTCAAGAGACCCAGTACTTC CSVEDLETGVLQETQYF
TRBJ1-5 TRBV28 - - TGTGCCAGCAGTTTCCGTCGCAGGGGTAGCAATCAGCCCCAGCATTTT CASSFRRRGSNQPQHF
TRBJ2-1 TRBV27 - - TGTGCCAGCAGCCCTACCTACAATGAGCAGTTCTTC CASSPTYNEQFF
TRBJ2-5 TRBV27 TRBD2 few TGTGCCAGCAGTCGGACCGGGACAAGACTAGCGGGAGAGGGGAAGACCCAGTACTTC CASSRTGTRLAGEGKTQYF
TRBJ1-5 TRBV28 - - TGTGCCAGCAGCCGGACATTTAGCAATCAGCCCCAGCATTTT CASSRTFSNQPQHF